One and the same sample provided the 14 T cell receptor beta chains below, sequenced in a study of control samples from healthy donors and cancer patients. Clones were read by immunoSEQ multiplex PCR, and TCRdb kept only the in-frame ones, dropping some. Of around 51,000 clones in the sample, about four fifths were seen once. Material for sequencing was blood. The receptors stem from a man aged 70-80 years in good health.

This clone is a singleton in its sample. The chain employs TRBV18 and TRBJ2-3; 13 bases map to TRBD2. The CDR3 length is 19 residues. Germline V lookup: CDR1 KGHSH, CDR2 LQKENI. V shed 5 bases and J 0 bases; nucleotides not matched to a gene: 11. CDR3 protein: CASSSRLAGGQSSTDTQYF. The CDR3 DNA reads as TGTGCCAGCTCATCCCGACTAGCGGGAGGCCAATCTAGCACAGATACGCAGTATTTT. The whole variable domain, filled in from reference TRBV18 and TRBJ2-3, reads NAGVMQNPRHLVRRRGQEARLRCSPMKGHSHVYWYRQLPEEGLKFMVYLQKENIIDESGMPKERFSAEFPKEGPSILRIQQVVRGDSAAYFCASSSRLAGGQSSTDTQYFGPGTRLTVL.

The V and J genes are TRBV15 and TRBJ2-2; D gene uncertain. Germline V CDR1 and CDR2: LNHNV, YYDKDF (reference sequence). The CDR3 consists of 16 residues. V was shortened by 1 base and J by 3 bases, with 12 bases between the two germline ends. The chain's CDR3 is CATSRAEGSYTGELFF. The CDR3 DNA sequence: TGTGCCACCAGCAGAGCCGAAGGGTCGTACACCGGGGAGCTGTTTTTT.

The genes are TRBV7-6 and TRBJ2-5; D is undetermined. Trimming stripped 3 bases from V and 0 bases from J, with 8 bases between. Germline CDR1 reads SGHVS; CDR2 reads FNYEAQ. The CDR3 is 14 residues long. DNA of the CDR3: TGTGCCAGCAGCTTTCACATGTACCAAGAGACCCAGTACTTC. It translates to CASSFHMYQETQYF.

V and J are TRBV7-2 and TRBJ2-1; D gene uncertain. The CDR3 is 15 amino acids. Trimming cost V 7 bases and J 4 bases, with 17 bases left between them. The germline V gene has CDR1 SGHTA and CDR2 FQGNSA. The CDR3 region is CASTGERAPYNEQFF. The CDR3 coding sequence is TGTGCCAGCACCGGCGAACGAGCCCCTTACAATGAGCAGTTCTTC. The whole variable domain, remainder taken from reference TRBV7-2 and TRBJ2-1, is GAGVSQSPSNKVTEKGKDVELRCDPISGHTALYWYRQSLGQGLEFLIYFQGNSAPDKSGLPSDRFSAERTGGSVSTLTIQRTQQEDSAVYLCASTGERAPYNEQFFGPGTRLTVL.

This clone was detected only a few times. The genes are TRBV11-3 and TRBJ1-1, with a tentative D call TRBD1 (6 bases). CDR3 length: 18 residues. Germline V gene data show CDR1 as SGHNT and CDR2 as YENEEA. The ends were cut back, 4 bases at V and 0 bases at J, with 21 bases in the middle. DNA of the CDR3: TGTGCCAGCAGCTCCCGACACCTAGGGGGGAGGTTGAACACTGAAGCTTTCTTT. Protein: CASSSRHLGGRLNTEAFF.

This rearrangement joins TRBV6-5 to TRBJ2-2; D is uncertain. Trimming removed 9 bases at V and 0 bases at J, with 5 bases between. This CDR3 comprises 12 residues. The V gene's germline CDR1 is MNHEY and CDR2 SVGAGI. DNA of the CDR3: TGTGCCAGGAGCTCGAACACCGGGGAGCTGTTTTTT. It yields the protein CARSSNTGELFF.

The rearrangement uses TRBV27 and TRBJ1-6; tentatively, D is TRBD1 (5 bases). This CDR3 spans 18 amino acids. Trimming took off 5 bases at V and 8 bases at J, with 25 bases between the two ends. Germline CDR1 is MNHEY and CDR2 is SMNVEV (reference sequence). This CDR3 reads CASSPGSSAWGYDSPLHF. CDR3 nucleotide sequence: TGTGCCAGCAGTCCAGGGAGTAGTGCTTGGGGTTATGATTCACCCCTCCACTTT.

The chain couples TRBV29-1 to TRBJ2-2; TRBD1 matches 8 bases. Germline V gives CDR1 SQVTM, CDR2 ANQGSEA. The CDR3 runs 13 residues. CDR3 loop: CRRQGYDSGELFF. Here the CDR3 DNA reads TGCAGAAGACAGGGGTATGACTCCGGGGAGCTGTTTTTT.

Written as DNA, the CDR3 is TGTGCCAGCAGGGACTGGGGACAGACGAACACTGAAGCTTTCTTT. Residues: CASRDWGQTNTEAFF. This chain joins TRBV2 and TRBJ1-1; 7 bases line up with TRBD1. The CDR3 totals 15 residues. CDR1 is SNHLY, CDR2 FYNNEI, per germline. Germline trimming cut 6 bases from V and 1 base from J; bases unmatched to any gene: 8.

The chain is built from TRBV6-1 and TRBJ2-1; maybe TRBD1 (6 bases). The V gene lost 4 bases and the J gene lost 2 bases, with 15 bases spanning the gap. The CDR3 loop spans 16 amino acids. CDR1 is MNHNS, CDR2 SASEGT, per germline. The CDR3 region is CASSALGHQPYNEQFF. The DNA for the CDR3 is TGTGCCAGCAGTGCCCTGGGACACCAACCCTACAATGAGCAGTTCTTC.

The rearrangement joins TRBV2 to TRBJ1-4; D perhaps matches TRBD1 (6 bases). This CDR3 contains 18 residues. Germline-derived CDR1 and CDR2 are SNHLY and FYNNEI. The ends were cut back, 8 bases at V and 0 bases at J, with 22 bases in the middle. The CDR3 loop is CASAKLDSYIATNEKLFF. As DNA, the CDR3 is TGTGCCAGCGCTAAGTTGGACAGTTACATTGCAACTAATGAAAAACTGTTTTTT.

This sequence joins TRBV28 and TRBJ1-4; D might be TRBD1 (6 bases). This CDR3 has 16 amino acids. Germline lookup yields CDR1 MDHEN and CDR2 SYDVKM. Between the trimmed V and J ends, which lost 3 bases and 1 base, there was a span of 12 bases. CDR3 loop: CASSFPGELTNEKLFF. Written as DNA, the CDR3 is TGTGCCAGCAGTTTCCCAGGGGAGTTAACTAATGAAAAACTGTTTTTT.

This clone was observed a handful of times. The chain joins TRBV11-2 to TRBJ2-5; D is possibly TRBD2 (7 bases). V lost 8 bases, J lost 7 bases, and 20 bases lay in between. The CDR3 is made up of 14 amino acids. Per the germline V gene, CDR1 is SGHAT and CDR2 is FQNNGV. CDR3 coding DNA: TGTGCCAGCGGCCCTGGGGGGGGCGAAGGGACCCAGTACTTC. The encoded protein is CASGPGGGEGTQYF.

The V gene is TRBV7-2, the J gene TRBJ2-1; 10 nucleotides agree with TRBD2. CDR3 length: 16 residues. CDR1 and CDR2 (germline): SGHTA, FQGNSA. Trimming took 1 base from V and 4 from J; bases not matched to a gene: 4. The CDR3 loop reads CASSLESSGGYNEQFF. CDR3 in DNA: TGTGCCAGCAGCTTAGAATCTAGCGGGGGTTACAATGAGCAGTTCTTC.